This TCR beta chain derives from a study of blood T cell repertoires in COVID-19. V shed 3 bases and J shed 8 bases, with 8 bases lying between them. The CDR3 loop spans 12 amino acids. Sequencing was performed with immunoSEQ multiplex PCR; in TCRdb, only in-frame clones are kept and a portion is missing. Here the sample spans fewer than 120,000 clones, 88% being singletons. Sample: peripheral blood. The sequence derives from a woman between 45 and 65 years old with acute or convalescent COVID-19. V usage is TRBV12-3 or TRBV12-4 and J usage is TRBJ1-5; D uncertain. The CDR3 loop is CASSFPLKPQHF. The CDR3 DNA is TGTGCCAGCAGTTTCCCTCTAAAGCCCCAGCATTTT.